This T cell receptor (delta chain) stems from a study of gammadelta T cells in human blood (dated by TCRdb to the early 2020s). Overall results and qualifications from the work: According to the study, polyclonal expansion of innate gamma-delta T cells immediately after birth appeared to be driven by microbial exposure.

This clone is deemed medium-sized (0.01 to 0.1%). Its antigen specificity is not known. Per-base qualities were not stored, and no clone one base away is much larger. A distance of 11 bases separates the germline ends of V and J, which lose 0 bases and 4 bases respectively. Taken from cysteine to phenylalanine, the CDR3 has 15 residues. The sequence is cut down to CDR3 DNA, 45 bases in frame from base 1. The germline V gene yields GEAIGNYY for CDR1 and EKD for CDR2. Receptor amplification or capture employed RT-PCR. Reads for this sample came from an Illumina MiSeq. TCRdb reanalyzed the public reads with the CATT caller, and identical DNA sequences were merged afterwards. Across this sample there are roughly 1,900 delta-chain clones, with less than 3.5% seen only once. The ten largest clones add up to 20% to 25% of the sample.

Sequencing was performed on Vgamma9Vdelta2 gamma-delta T cells from fetal blood. The receptor's source is a human fetus. This chain joins TRDV2 to TRDJ2; the D gene is perhaps TRDD3, from 6 matching bases. In nucleotides, the sequence is TGTGCCTGTGACACCGTGGGGGGTCCGACAGCACAACTCTTCTTT. Its protein reads: CACDTVGGPTAQLFF.